A single T cell receptor (beta chain) is shown here with its context. In the authors' methods: Reference gene primer amplification in the assay estimated nucleated cell counts. Assay: immunoSEQ multiplex PCR; the TCRdb copy retains only in-frame clones and omits some. The DNA gave D and trimming, while V, J and clone size come from that table. The sample shows 190,000 or so clones, 70% to 90% of them seen only once. The data belong to a study of blood T cell repertoires in COVID-19. The clonotype comes from a man in his sixties with COVID-19, enrolled during active disease. Sequencing used peripheral blood.

CDR3 amino acids: CASRGQKPEAFF. CDR3 bases: TGTGCCAGCCGTGGACAGAAACCTGAAGCTTTCTTT. The chain joins TRBV19 to TRBJ1-1; possible D gene TRBD1, 6 bases. The germline CDR1 and CDR2 sequences are LNHDA and SQIVND (reference sequence). The CDR3 totals 12 residues. Trimming stripped 9 bases from V and 6 bases from J, with 14 bases between.